Presented here are 21 T cell receptor beta chains from one specimen sequenced in a study of blood T cell repertoires in COVID-19. Data came from immunoSEQ multiplex PCR; TCRdb stores just in-frame clones and leaves some out. Of more than 200,000 clones listed, roughly 85% are singletons. Input material: PBMCs or T cells enriched from blood (not recorded which). The receptors were sampled from a man aged 25 to 45 who had recovered from COVID-19.

V usage is TRBV2 and J usage is TRBJ2-5; no clear D. The V end lost 5 bases, the J end lost 5 bases, and 6 bases lay between the germline ends. This CDR3 is 11 amino acids long. Germline CDR1 SNHLY, CDR2 FYNNEI. The CDR3 here is CASSRAETQYF. CDR3 nucleotides: TGTGCCAGCAGTCGTGCGGAGACCCAGTACTTC. Complete variable domain (other parts from reference TRBV2 and TRBJ2-5): EPEVTQTPSHQVTQMGQEVILRCVPISNHLYFYWYRQILGQKVEFLVSFYNNEISEKSEIFDDQFSVERPDGSNFTLKIRSTKLEDSAMYFCASSRAETQYFGPGTRLLVL.

This clone appeared once. Other DNA sequences in the sample encode the same CDR3. The chain joins TRBV18 to TRBJ2-5; unclear D gene. Germline assignment: CDR1 KGHSH and CDR2 LQKENI. V was shortened by 0 bases and J by 4 bases, with 3 bases between the two germline ends. This CDR3 spans 12 amino acids. As DNA, the CDR3 is TGTGCCAGCTCACCACCCTCAGAGACCCAGTACTTC. Protein product: CASSPPSETQYF.

The chain joins TRBV7-9 to TRBJ2-7; TRBD2 is a possible D gene (6 bases). CDR3 length equals 15 residues. V was trimmed by 1 base and J by 3 bases, leaving 13 bases between them. CDR1 and CDR2 from the germline V gene are SEHNR and FQNEAQ (reference sequence). CDR3 nucleotide sequence: TGTGCCAGCAGCTTAGAACTAGCCGGGATCTACGAGCAGTACTTC. As protein: CASSLELAGIYEQYF.

DNA of the CDR3: TGTGCCAGCCGCCCGGGTTCGTTTAATGAAAAACTGTTTTTT. It translates to CASRPGSFNEKLFF. The chain combines TRBV5-5 with TRBJ1-4; the D is unclear. There are 14 residues in the CDR3. V lost 7 bases and J 4 bases, leaving 14 bases between the germline ends. CDR1 is SGHKS, CDR2 YYEKEE, per germline (reference sequence).

The CDR3 DNA follows: TGTGCCAGCAGTTCTCTTCCACGGGACAGGGTCACCGGGGAGCTGTTTTTT. Residues: CASSSLPRDRVTGELFF. J is TRBJ2-2 and V is TRBV5-4, with 9 bases matching TRBD1. The CDR3 is 17 amino acids. Germline loops: CDR1 SGHNT, CDR2 YYREEE (reference sequence). V was clipped by 5 bases and J by 4 bases; unmatched bases: 12. The variable domain in full, completed from reference TRBV5-4 and TRBJ2-2, reads ETGVTQSPTHLIKTRGQQVTLRCSSQSGHNTVSWYQQALGQGPQFIFQYYREEENGRGNFPPRFSGLQFPNYSSELNVNALELDDSALYLCASSSLPRDRVTGELFFGEGSRLTVL.

CDR3 nucleotide sequence: TGCGCCAGCAGCCCCCAAGGGACTCCGGCTTTCTTT. This gives the protein CASSPQGTPAFF. The chain employs TRBV5-1 and TRBJ1-1; D possibly corresponds to TRBD1 (5 bases). V lost 4 bases to trimming and J lost 11 bases, with 15 bases between them. Germline V gene sequence: CDR1 SGHRS, CDR2 YFSETQ. The CDR3 is made up of 12 amino acids.

This rearrangement joins TRBV2 to TRBJ2-1, with 13 bases aligning to TRBD2. The junction had 9 bases not matched to a gene; V was cut back by 4 bases and J by 3 bases. CDR1 SNHLY and CDR2 FYNNEI come from the germline V gene. The CDR3 is 18 amino acids. The CDR3 DNA sequence: TGTGCCAGCAGTGGAACTAGCGGGGGGGCCTCGGACTACAATGAGCAGTTCTTC. As protein: CASSGTSGGASDYNEQFF.

V and J are TRBV9 and TRBJ2-5; D uncertain. This CDR3 comprises 13 residues. Germline CDR1 is SGDLS and CDR2 is YYNGEE. V dropped 2 bases and J dropped 7 bases, with 12 bases sitting between them. For the CDR3, the DNA is TGTGCCAGCAGCGTTGAAAATTGGGCGACCCAGTACTTC. Translating gives CASSVENWATQYF.

V and J are TRBV5-1 and TRBJ2-1; D is undetermined. CDR3 length: 14 residues. V shed 4 bases and J shed 0 bases, with 8 bases lying between them. Germline V lookup: CDR1 SGHRS, CDR2 YFSETQ. The CDR3 nucleotides are TGCGCCAGCAGCCTACCTTCCTCCTACAATGAGCAGTTCTTC. Translation gives CASSLPSSYNEQFF.

This chain uses TRBV2 with TRBJ1-5, with a possible D match to TRBD1 (6 bases). CDR3 size: 14 residues. V shed 2 bases and J shed 7 bases, with 12 bases lying between them. From germline, CDR1 is SNHLY and CDR2 FYNNEI. The CDR3 here is CASSEFAGAQPQHF. The CDR3 DNA follows: TGTGCCAGCAGTGAATTCGCAGGGGCACAGCCCCAGCATTTT.

The chain couples TRBV28 to TRBJ2-7; D is uncertain. The germline V gene encodes CDR1 MDHEN and CDR2 SYDVKM. The V gene lost 5 bases and the J gene lost 2 bases, with 13 bases spanning the gap. The CDR3 covers 14 residues. The CDR3 loop is CASSRLALTYEQYF. The CDR3 DNA reads as TGTGCCAGCAGTCGCCTCGCCCTAACCTACGAGCAGTACTTC. Full variable domain (remainder filled in from reference TRBV28 and TRBJ2-7): DVKVTQSSRYLVKRTGEKVFLECVQDMDHENMFWYRQDPGLGLRLIYFSYDVKMKEKGDIPEGYSVSREKKERFSLILESASTNQTSMYLCASSRLALTYEQYFGPGTRLTVT.

The gene calls are TRBV28 and TRBJ1-5; D possibly corresponds to TRBD1 (6 bases). Trimming took off 9 bases at V and 3 bases at J, with 15 bases between the two ends. CDR1 is MDHEN and CDR2 is SYDVKM in the germline V gene. CDR3 length: 14 residues. Here the CDR3 reads CASARDNSNQPQHF. The CDR3, as DNA: TGTGCCAGTGCCCGGGACAATTCCAATCAGCCCCAGCATTTT. Full variable domain (remainder filled in from reference TRBV28 and TRBJ1-5): DVKVTQSSRYLVKRTGEKVFLECVQDMDHENMFWYRQDPGLGLRLIYFSYDVKMKEKGDIPEGYSVSREKKERFSLILESASTNQTSMYLCASARDNSNQPQHFGDGTRLSIL.

The chain is built from TRBV2 and TRBJ1-1; 8 nucleotides line up with TRBD1. In germline, CDR1 is SNHLY, CDR2 FYNNEI. There are 14 residues in the CDR3. V lost 3 bases and J lost 1; bases outside the gene matches: 1. The CDR3 coding sequence is TGTGCCAGCAGTGACGGACAGGGGAACACTGAAGCTTTCTTT. Its translation: CASSDGQGNTEAFF.

A single count supports this clone. This sequence joins TRBV19 and TRBJ2-7; 8 nucleotides line up with TRBD1. This CDR3 comprises 14 residues. With V trimmed by 4 bases and J by 5 bases, 7 bases remained unmatched. Germline CDR1 and CDR2: LNHDA and SQIVND (reference sequence). CDR3 loop: CASSKPGGVNEQYF. The CDR3 DNA is TGTGCCAGTAGTAAACCAGGGGGCGTCAACGAGCAGTACTTC.

The V and J genes are TRBV7-9 and TRBJ2-2, with D tentatively TRBD1 (6 bases). V lost 1 base, J lost 5 bases, and 11 bases lay in between. Germline loops: CDR1 SEHNR, CDR2 FQNEAQ (reference sequence). The CDR3 extends over 15 amino acids. CDR3 loop: CASSLGPGTTGELFF. CDR3 DNA sequence: TGTGCCAGCAGCTTAGGGCCCGGGACAACCGGGGAGCTGTTTTTT.

The CDR3 is CASSPGTGGLNEQFF. The CDR3 bases are TGTGCCAGCAGCCCGGGGACAGGGGGGCTTAATGAGCAGTTCTTC. The genes are TRBV11-2 and TRBJ2-1, with 11 positions matching TRBD1. There are 15 residues in the CDR3. V lost 5 bases to trimming and J lost 7 bases; unmatched junction nucleotides: 7. Germline-derived CDR1 and CDR2 are SGHAT and FQNNGV.

This clone was observed once. The chain is built from TRBV12-3 or TRBV12-4 and TRBJ1-6; maybe TRBD1 (5 bases). Trimming took 4 bases from V and 7 from J, leaving 5 bases between them. The CDR3 contains 12 residues. Here the CDR3 reads CASSWTNSPLHF. In nucleotides, the CDR3 is TGTGCCAGCAGTTGGACAAATTCACCCCTCCACTTT.

The chain links TRBV6-5 to TRBJ1-2; TRBD1 agrees at 8 bases. After removal of 6 bases from V and 4 bases from J, the junction contained 4 bases not matched to a gene. There are 13 residues in the CDR3. Germline CDR1 is MNHEY and CDR2 is SVGAGI. The CDR3 nucleotides read TGTGCCAGCAGGGACACAGGGGGCTATGGCTACACCTTC. It codes for CASRDTGGYGYTF.

The chain has TRBV19 and TRBJ1-2; D is uncertain. This CDR3 contains 11 residues. Trimming removed 3 bases from V and 5 bases from J, with 4 bases in between. The germline V gene has CDR1 LNHDA and CDR2 SQIVND (reference sequence). The CDR3 here is CASSIPYGYTF. The CDR3, as DNA: TGTGCCAGTAGTATTCCGTATGGCTACACCTTC.

The rearrangement joins TRBV4-2 to TRBJ2-1; a possible D gene is TRBD1 (5 bases). This CDR3 is built from 14 residues. Trimming shortened V by 2 bases and J by 5 bases, and 10 bases separated the two germline ends. CDR1 and CDR2 from the germline V gene are LGHNA and YNFKEQ. CDR3 nucleotide sequence: TGTGCCAGCAGCCAAACGGACACGGACAATGAGCAGTTCTTC. It yields the protein CASSQTDTDNEQFF.

CDR3 sequence reads: CASSYSGELFF. The DNA of the CDR3 is TGTGCCAGCAGTTACAGCGGGGAGCTGTTTTTT. The genes are TRBV12-3 or TRBV12-4 and TRBJ2-2; the D is unclear. The CDR3 extends over 11 amino acids. Trimming removed 4 bases from V and 7 bases from J, with 4 bases in between.